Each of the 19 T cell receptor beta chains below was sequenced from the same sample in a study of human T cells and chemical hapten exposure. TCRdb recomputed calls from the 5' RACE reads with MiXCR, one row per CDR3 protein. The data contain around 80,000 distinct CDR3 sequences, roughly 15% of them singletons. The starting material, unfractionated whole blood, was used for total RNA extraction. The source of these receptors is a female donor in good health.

The CDR3 loop is CASSFSSSFRGQGDYGYTF. CDR3 coding DNA: TGTGCCAGCAGCTTCTCATCATCCTTCAGAGGACAGGGCGACTATGGCTACACCTTC. The V call is TRBV7-6, the J call TRBJ1-2; 8 positions agree with TRBD1. Trimming took 3 bases from V and 3 from J; bases not matched to a gene: 18. The V gene's germline CDR1 is SGHVS and CDR2 FNYEAQ. The CDR3 is made up of 19 amino acids.

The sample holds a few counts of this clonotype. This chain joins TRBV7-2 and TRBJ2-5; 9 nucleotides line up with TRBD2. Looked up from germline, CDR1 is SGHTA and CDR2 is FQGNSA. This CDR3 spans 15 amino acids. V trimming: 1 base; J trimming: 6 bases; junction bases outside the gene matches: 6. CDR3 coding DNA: TGTGCCAGCAGCTTAGACGCGAGCGGGGGGAAGACCCAGTACTTC. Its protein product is CASSLDASGGKTQYF.

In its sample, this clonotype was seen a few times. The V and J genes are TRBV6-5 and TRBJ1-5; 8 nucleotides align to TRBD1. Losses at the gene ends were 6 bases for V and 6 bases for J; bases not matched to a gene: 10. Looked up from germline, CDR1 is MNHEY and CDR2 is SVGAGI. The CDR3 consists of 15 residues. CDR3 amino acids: CASSLRQGFGQPQHF. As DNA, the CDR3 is TGTGCCAGCAGCCTAAGACAGGGGTTCGGTCAGCCCCAGCATTTT.

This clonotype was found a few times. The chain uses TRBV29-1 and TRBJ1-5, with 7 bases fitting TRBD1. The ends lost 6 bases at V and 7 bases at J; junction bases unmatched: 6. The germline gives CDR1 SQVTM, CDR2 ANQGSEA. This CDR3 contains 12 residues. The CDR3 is CSVRQGGQPQHF. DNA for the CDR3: TGCAGCGTACGGCAGGGGGGGCAGCCCCAGCATTTT.

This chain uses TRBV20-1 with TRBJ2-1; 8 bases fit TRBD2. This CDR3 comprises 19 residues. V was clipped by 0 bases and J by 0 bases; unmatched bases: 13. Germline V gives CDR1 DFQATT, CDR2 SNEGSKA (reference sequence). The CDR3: CSARDFGGGSLSSYNEQFF. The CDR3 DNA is TGCAGTGCTAGAGATTTCGGCGGGGGGTCCCTAAGCTCCTACAATGAGCAGTTCTTC.

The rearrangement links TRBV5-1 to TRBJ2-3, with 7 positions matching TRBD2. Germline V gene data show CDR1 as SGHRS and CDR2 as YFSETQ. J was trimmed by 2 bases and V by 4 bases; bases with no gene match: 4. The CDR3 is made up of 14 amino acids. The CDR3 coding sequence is TGCGCCAGCAGCCCAGGACTAGACACAGATACGCAGTATTTT. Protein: CASSPGLDTDTQYF.

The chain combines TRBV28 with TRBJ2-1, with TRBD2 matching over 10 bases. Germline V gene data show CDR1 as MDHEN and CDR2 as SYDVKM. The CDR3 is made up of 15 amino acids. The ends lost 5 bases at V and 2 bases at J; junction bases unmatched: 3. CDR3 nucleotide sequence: TGTGCCAGCAGTCCACTAGCGGGGCCCTACAATGAGCAGTTCTTC. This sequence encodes CASSPLAGPYNEQFF.

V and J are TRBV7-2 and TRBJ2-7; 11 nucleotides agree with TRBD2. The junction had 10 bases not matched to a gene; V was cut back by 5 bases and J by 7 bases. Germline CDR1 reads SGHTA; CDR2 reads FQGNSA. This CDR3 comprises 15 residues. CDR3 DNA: TGTGCCAGCAGCACTACCTTAGCGGGAGGGGTGGAGCAGTACTTC. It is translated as CASSTTLAGGVEQYF.

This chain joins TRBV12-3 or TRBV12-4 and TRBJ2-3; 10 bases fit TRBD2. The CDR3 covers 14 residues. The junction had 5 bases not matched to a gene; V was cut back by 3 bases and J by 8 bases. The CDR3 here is CASSFGTSVGTQYF. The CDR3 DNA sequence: TGTGCCAGCAGTTTCGGGACTAGCGTTGGTACGCAGTATTTT.

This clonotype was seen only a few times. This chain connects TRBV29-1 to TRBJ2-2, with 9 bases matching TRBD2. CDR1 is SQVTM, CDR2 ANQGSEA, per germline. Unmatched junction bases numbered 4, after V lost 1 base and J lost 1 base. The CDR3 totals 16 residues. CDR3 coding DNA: TGCAGCGTTGAAGGGTTAGCGGGAGTGAACACCGGGGAGCTGTTTTTT. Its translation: CSVEGLAGVNTGELFF.

CDR3 loop: CASSLGSPIAKNIQYF. The CDR3 DNA sequence: TGTGCCAGCAGTCTCGGGTCCCCCATAGCCAAAAACATTCAGTACTTC. The V gene is TRBV27, the J gene TRBJ2-4; D is uncertain. V gave up 5 bases and J gave up 0 bases, with 14 bases separating them. The CDR3 is 16 amino acids. Germline V gene lookup returns CDR1 MNHEY and CDR2 SMNVEV (reference sequence).

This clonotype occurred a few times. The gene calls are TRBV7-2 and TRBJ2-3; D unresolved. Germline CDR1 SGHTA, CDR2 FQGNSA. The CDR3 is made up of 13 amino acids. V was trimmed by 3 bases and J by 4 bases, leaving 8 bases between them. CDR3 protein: CASSLDAPDTQYF. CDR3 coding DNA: TGTGCCAGCAGCTTGGACGCCCCAGATACGCAGTATTTT.

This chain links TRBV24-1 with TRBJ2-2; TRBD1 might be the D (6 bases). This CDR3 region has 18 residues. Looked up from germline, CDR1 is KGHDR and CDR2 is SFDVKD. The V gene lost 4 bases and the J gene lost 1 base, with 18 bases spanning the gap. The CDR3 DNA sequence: TGTGCCACCAGTGACCCTACCCCGGGACATATGAACACCGGGGAGCTGTTTTTT. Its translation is CATSDPTPGHMNTGELFF.

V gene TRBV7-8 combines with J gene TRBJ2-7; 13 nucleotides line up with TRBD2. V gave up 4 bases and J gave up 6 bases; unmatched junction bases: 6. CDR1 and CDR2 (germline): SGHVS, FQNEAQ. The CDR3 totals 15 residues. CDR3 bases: TGTGCCAGCAGCTCAGGACTAGCGGGGGTAGCCGAGCAGTACTTC. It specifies CASSSGLAGVAEQYF.

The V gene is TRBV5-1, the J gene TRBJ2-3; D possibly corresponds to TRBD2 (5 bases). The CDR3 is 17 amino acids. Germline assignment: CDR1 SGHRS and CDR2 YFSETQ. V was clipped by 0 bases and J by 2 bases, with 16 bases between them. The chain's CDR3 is CASSLGASRFTTDTQYF. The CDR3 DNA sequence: TGCGCCAGCAGCTTGGGGGCTAGCAGATTTACCACAGATACGCAGTATTTT.

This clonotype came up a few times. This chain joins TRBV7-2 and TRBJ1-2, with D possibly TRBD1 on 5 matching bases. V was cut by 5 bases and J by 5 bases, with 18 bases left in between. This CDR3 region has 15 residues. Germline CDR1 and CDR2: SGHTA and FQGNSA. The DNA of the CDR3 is TGTGCCAGCAGCCCCGCTGTTCGGGACGTGTATGGCTACACCTTC. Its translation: CASSPAVRDVYGYTF. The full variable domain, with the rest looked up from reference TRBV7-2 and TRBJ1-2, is GAGVSQSPSNKVTEKGKDVELRCDPISGHTALYWYRQSLGQGLEFLIYFQGNSAPDKSGLPSDRFSAERTGGSVSTLTIQRTQQEDSAVYLCASSPAVRDVYGYTFGSGTRLTVV.

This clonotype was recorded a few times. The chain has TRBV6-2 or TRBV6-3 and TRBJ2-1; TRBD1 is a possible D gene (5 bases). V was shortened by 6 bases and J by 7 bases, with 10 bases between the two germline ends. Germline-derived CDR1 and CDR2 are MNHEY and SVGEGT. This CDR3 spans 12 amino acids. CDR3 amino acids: CASRHPGNEQFF. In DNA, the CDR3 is TGTGCCAGCAGGCATCCAGGGAATGAGCAGTTCTTC.

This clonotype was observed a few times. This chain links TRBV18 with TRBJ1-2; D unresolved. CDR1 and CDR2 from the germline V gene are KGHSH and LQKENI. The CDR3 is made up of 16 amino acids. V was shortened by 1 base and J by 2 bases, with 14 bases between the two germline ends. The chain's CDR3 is CASSPLDPDLNYGYTF. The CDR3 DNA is TGTGCCAGCTCACCACTTGATCCGGATCTAAACTATGGCTACACCTTC.

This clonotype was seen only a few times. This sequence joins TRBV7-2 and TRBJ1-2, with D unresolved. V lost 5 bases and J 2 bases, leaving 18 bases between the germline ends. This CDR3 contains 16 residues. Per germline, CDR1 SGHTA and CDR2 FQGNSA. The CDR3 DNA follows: TGTGCCAGCAGCCTCTTGGGGTCCGCCGGCAACTATGGCTACACCTTC. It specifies CASSLLGSAGNYGYTF.